Detailed here is one TCR beta chain. The data were obtained in a study of blood T cell repertoires in COVID-19. This CDR3 has 16 residues. The V gene lost 1 base and the J gene lost 2 bases, with 15 bases spanning the gap. From germline, CDR1 is GTSNPN and CDR2 SVGIG (reference sequence). Original processing methods: Quantification of nucleated cells was approximated via reference gene primer amplification. TCRdb's table, derived via immunoSEQ multiplex PCR, lists solely in-frame clones and lacks some. Clone size and V and J calls were adopted from that table, with D and trimming inferred from the DNA. The profile shows more than 55,000 clones, roughly 90% of them singletons.

The sequenced sample was peripheral blood. The clonotype originates from a man older than 75 with acute or convalescent COVID-19. This chain joins TRBV30 and TRBJ2-4; TRBD1 might be the D (6 bases). CDR3 protein: CAWSGAGVITKNIQYF. As DNA, the CDR3 is TGTGCCTGGAGTGGGGCAGGGGTGATAACCAAAAACATTCAGTACTTC.